The entry below gives a single TCR beta chain sequence along with its context. PCR was performed using 60 Vbeta and 13 Jbeta primers. Clones were sequenced by immunoSEQ multiplex PCR, and TCRdb holds only the in-frame ones, with some missing. The top ten clones hold roughly 2% of a sample with roughly 150,000 clones, approximately 77% of them seen once. Per germline, CDR1 ENHRY and CDR2 SYGVKD. The V gene lost 10 bases and the J gene lost 2 bases, with 17 bases spanning the gap. The CDR3 is 14 residues long. This sample is drawn from a study of cytomegalovirus exposure and HLA in healthy donors. This sequence originates from a man in his forties or fifties in good health and CMV-seropositive. The gene calls are TRBV10-3 and TRBJ1-1; D might be TRBD1 (6 bases). Source material: PBMCs. The CDR3: CASTRDTFNTEAFF. The CDR3 nucleotides read TGTGCCAGCACCCGGGACACCTTCAACACTGAAGCTTTCTTT.